One sample yielded the 15 T cell receptor beta chains listed below, sequenced in a study of human T cells and chemical hapten exposure. Via MiXCR, TCRdb re-called the RACE reads, giving one row per CDR3 protein. This table holds over 300,000 distinct CDR3 sequences, less than 6.5% found once. Time point specified: pre-sensitization, week 0. As to treatment: therapeutic diphenylcyclopropenone sensitization with weekly scalp DPC. Sequencing used whole blood, obtained in connection with sensitization to the hapten diphenylcyclopropenone (DPC). These receptors were collected from a woman in her 50s with alopecia areata. Some clones in this sample may be carry-over from other donors' samples.

The chain recombines TRBV2 with TRBJ2-1; 7 bases are a match to TRBD2. Trimming removed 6 bases from V and 2 bases from J; junction bases left unmatched: 7. The CDR3 has 15 amino acids. Germline CDR1 reads SNHLY; CDR2 reads FYNNEI. CDR3 sequence: CASRLTSETYNEQFF. The DNA of the CDR3 is TGTGCCAGCAGGCTAACTAGCGAAACCTACAATGAGCAGTTCTTC.

This chain connects TRBV5-1 to TRBJ2-7; 11 bases are shared with TRBD2. The CDR3 spans 18 residues. Germline V gene sequence: CDR1 SGHRS, CDR2 YFSETQ. V lost 0 bases, J lost 4 bases, and 12 bases stayed unmatched. For the CDR3, the DNA is TGCGCCAGCAGCTTGGGACCGCCCGGGACTAGCGGACTATACGAGCAGTACTTC. Protein sequence: CASSLGPPGTSGLYEQYF.

This clonotype was seen ten or more times. CDR3 protein: CSVGTGGRGAFF. The CDR3 coding sequence is TGCAGCGTTGGGACAGGGGGAAGAGGAGCTTTCTTT. The chain has TRBV29-1 and TRBJ1-1; 10 positions match TRBD1. Germline trimming cut 4 bases from V and 10 bases from J; bases unmatched to any gene: 6. The CDR3 has 12 amino acids. From germline, CDR1 is SQVTM and CDR2 ANQGSEA.

At least ten counts were recorded for this clonotype. V gene TRBV20-1 combines with J gene TRBJ2-7; TRBD2 matches at 11 bases. There are 16 residues in the CDR3. Germline V gene data show CDR1 as DFQATT and CDR2 as SNEGSKA (reference sequence). With V trimmed by 3 bases and J by 3 bases, 10 bases remained unmatched. CDR3 sequence reads: CSASDPTSGDIYEQYF. The DNA of the CDR3 is TGCAGTGCTAGCGATCCGACTAGCGGGGACATCTACGAGCAGTACTTC.

This clonotype occurred many times. V usage is TRBV29-1 and J usage is TRBJ2-7; the match to TRBD2 covers 7 bases. V dropped 5 bases and J dropped 4; count of bases not matched to a gene: 5. This CDR3 region has 12 residues. The germline gives CDR1 SQVTM, CDR2 ANQGSEA. CDR3 DNA sequence: TGCAGCGTTCGGGACTACACTTACGAGCAGTACTTC. Residues: CSVRDYTYEQYF.

This clonotype has only a few counts. The chain joins TRBV13 to TRBJ2-7; D may match TRBD1 or TRBD2 (6 bases each). CDR1 is PRHDT, CDR2 FYEKMQ, per germline (reference sequence). Trimming removed 4 bases from V and 3 bases from J, with 16 bases in between. CDR3 length equals 15 residues. CDR3 in amino acids: CASSSEGEGHYEQYF. The CDR3 DNA reads TGTGCCAGCAGCTCGGAGGGGGAAGGGCACTACGAGCAGTACTTC.

The V gene is TRBV15, the J gene TRBJ2-2; D tentatively reads TRBD1 or TRBD2 (5 bases each). The CDR3 totals 16 residues. The germline V gene has CDR1 LNHNV and CDR2 YYDKDF (reference sequence). The germline V and J ends were trimmed by 0 bases and 6 bases, with 14 bases remaining between them. DNA of the CDR3: TGTGCCACCAGCAGAGACACGGGACCTGTCGCCGGGGAGCTGTTTTTT. This translates into CATSRDTGPVAGELFF.

The gene calls are TRBV6-5 and TRBJ2-1; D is uncertain. Germline-derived CDR1 and CDR2 are MNHEY and SVGAGI. Trimming left V 2 bases short and J 9 bases short, with 14 bases between. The CDR3 is 14 amino acids. In DNA form, the CDR3 reads TGTGCCAGCAGTTACGCGCCCGGTATATTTGAGCAGTTCTTC. This translates into CASSYAPGIFEQFF.

This clonotype was picked up many times. The chain joins TRBV10-3 to TRBJ2-3; D gene unclear. Germline CDR1 is ENHRY and CDR2 is SYGVKD. V lost 2 bases, J lost 4 bases, and 10 bases lay in between. The CDR3 has 14 residues. The CDR3 region is CAISEEAEADTQYF. In DNA, the CDR3 is TGTGCCATCAGTGAGGAGGCAGAGGCAGATACGCAGTATTTT.

This clonotype occurred a few times. V is TRBV4-1 and J is TRBJ1-2, with TRBD1 as a possible D gene (6 bases). Germline V lookup: CDR1 MGHRA, CDR2 YSYEKL. The CDR3 runs to 14 residues. V was shortened by 1 base and J by 4 bases, with 10 bases between the two germline ends. CDR3 in DNA: TGCGCCAGCAGCCAAGGCAGGGGTCCCTATGGCTACACCTTC. As protein: CASSQGRGPYGYTF.

The rearrangement uses TRBV14 and TRBJ1-5; D unresolved. Trimming left V 4 bases short and J 1 base short, with 8 bases between. Germline V gives CDR1 SGHDN, CDR2 FVKESK. This CDR3 has 14 residues. As DNA, the CDR3 is TGTGCCAGCAGCCTCAAACGAAGCAATCAGCCCCAGCATTTT. Translating gives CASSLKRSNQPQHF.

The CDR3 DNA is TGTGCCAGCAGCTTAAACGCGGGGGTTAGGTTGCCCTCTGGGGCCAACGTCCTGACTTTC. This codes for CASSLNAGVRLPSGANVLTF. This rearrangement joins TRBV13 to TRBJ2-6; TRBD2 matches 7 bases. The germline V gene encodes CDR1 PRHDT and CDR2 FYEKMQ (reference sequence). J was trimmed by 0 bases and V by 2 bases; bases with no gene match: 13. This CDR3 is built from 20 residues.

The table lists this clonotype with many counts. The J gene is TRBJ2-7, the V gene TRBV5-1; the D gene is possibly TRBD2 (5 bases). Germline V CDR1 and CDR2: SGHRS, YFSETQ. The CDR3 loop spans 15 amino acids. V was trimmed by 0 bases and J by 3 bases, leaving 13 bases between them. The chain's CDR3 is CASSLEAARGYEQYF. CDR3 DNA: TGCGCCAGCAGCTTGGAGGCGGCCCGGGGCTACGAGCAGTACTTC.

The CDR3 sequence is CASRPQGLDSPLHF. CDR3 coding DNA: TGTGCCAGCAGGCCACAGGGTTTAGATTCACCCCTCCACTTT. The V and J genes are TRBV7-8 and TRBJ1-6, with D perhaps TRBD1 (6 bases). V was pared by 6 bases and J by 8 bases, with 14 bases between. The CDR3 runs to 14 residues. Germline V CDR1 and CDR2: SGHVS, FQNEAQ. Variable domain in full (rest from reference TRBV7-8 and TRBJ1-6): GAGVSQSPRYKVAKRGQDVALRCDPISGHVSLFWYQQALGQGPEFLTYFQNEAQLDKSGLPSDRFFAERPEGSVSTLKIQRTQQEDSAVYLCASRPQGLDSPLHFGNGTRLTVT.

This clonotype was counted at least ten times. This chain joins TRBV28 and TRBJ2-3; D possibly corresponds to TRBD1 (5 bases). The V and J ends lost 3 bases and 6 bases respectively, with 10 bases between them. Germline V gene lookup returns CDR1 MDHEN and CDR2 SYDVKM. This CDR3 is built from 13 residues. This CDR3 reads CASSFAGSDTQYF. The CDR3 DNA sequence: TGTGCCAGCAGTTTTGCAGGGTCGGATACGCAGTATTTT.